Below are 27 T cell receptor beta chains sequenced from a single sample in a study of STAT3 mutations in large granular lymphocyte leukemia. The table came from immunoSEQ multiplex PCR; TCRdb's copy has only in-frame clones and leaves some out. Of over 15,000 clones listed, nearly 95% were seen once; the top ten hold 8.7%. Findings and caveats of the study: Every T-cell large granular lymphocyte leukemia patient had at least one immunodominant TCR beta clonotype.

These receptors have no known antigen. The sequenced sample consisted of peripheral blood mononuclear cells. The receptors here all came from a woman in her fifties or sixties with T-cell large granular lymphocyte leukemia. Some clones in this sample may be carry-over from other donors' samples.

This sequence joins TRBV18 and TRBJ1-2, with D hard to call. The CDR3 totals 11 residues. The germline gives CDR1 KGHSH, CDR2 LQKENI. Between the trimmed V and J ends, which lost 6 bases and 2 bases, there was a span of 4 bases. This CDR3 is CASSPNYGYTF. The CDR3 region has the DNA TGTGCCAGCTCCCCGAACTATGGCTACACCTTC. The whole variable domain, remainder taken from reference TRBV18 and TRBJ1-2, is NAGVMQNPRHLVRRRGQEARLRCSPMKGHSHVYWYRQLPEEGLKFMVYLQKENIIDESGMPKERFSAEFPKEGPSILRIQQVVRGDSAAYFCASSPNYGYTFGSGTRLTVV.

This clone was recorded once. The rearrangement uses TRBV27 and TRBJ2-7; D gene unclear. Germline-derived CDR1 and CDR2 are MNHEY and SMNVEV (reference sequence). Trimming took off 0 bases at V and 1 base at J, with 7 bases between the two ends. The CDR3 extends over 14 amino acids. The CDR3 protein is CASSLSRISYEQYF. Here the CDR3 DNA reads TGTGCCAGCAGTTTATCTCGTATATCCTACGAGCAGTACTTC.

A single count supports this clone. This sequence joins TRBV7-9 and TRBJ2-1, with 11 bases matching TRBD2. CDR3 length equals 14 residues. Germline-derived CDR1 and CDR2 are SEHNR and FQNEAQ (reference sequence). V was pared by 6 bases and J by 7 bases, with 5 bases of the junction left unmatched. CDR3 in DNA: TGTGCCAGCAGTACTAGCGGGAGTGGGAATGAGCAGTTCTTC. Translating it yields CASSTSGSGNEQFF.

The rearrangement links TRBV16 to TRBJ1-5; the D is unclear. V lost 4 bases, J lost 0 bases, and 16 bases lay in between. The CDR3 has 17 amino acids. Germline CDR1 is KGHSY and CDR2 is FQNENV. CDR3 nucleotides: TGTGCCAGCAGCCTCGTCGGGAGGGCTAATAGCAATCAGCCCCAGCATTTT. Translation: CASSLVGRANSNQPQHF.

Only one count was recorded for this clone. CDR3 region: CASSRPDILNTEAFF. CDR3 sequence (DNA): TGTGCCAGCAGCCGACCGGACATCCTGAACACTGAAGCTTTCTTT. The chain links TRBV28 to TRBJ1-1, with D possibly being TRBD1 (5 bases). Germline lookup yields CDR1 MDHEN and CDR2 SYDVKM. V dropped 6 bases and J dropped 0 bases, with 14 bases sitting between them. The CDR3 has 15 amino acids.

This rearrangement joins TRBV5-1 to TRBJ1-1; TRBD1 matches at 7 bases. This CDR3 has 14 amino acids. Germline CDR1 is SGHRS and CDR2 is YFSETQ. The V segment lost 7 bases and the J segment 0 bases; nucleotides outside the gene matches: 6. CDR3: CASRTGGMNTEAFF. Written as DNA, the CDR3 is TGCGCCAGCCGGACAGGAGGCATGAACACTGAAGCTTTCTTT.

The CDR3 reads CASSPGTSRYEQYF. As DNA, the CDR3 is TGTGCCAGCTCACCAGGGACATCTCGGTACGAGCAGTACTTC. V usage is TRBV18 and J usage is TRBJ2-7; TRBD1 might be the D (6 bases). The germline V and J ends were trimmed by 2 bases and 4 bases, with 12 bases remaining between them. CDR3 length equals 14 residues. The germline V gene has CDR1 KGHSH and CDR2 LQKENI.

This chain connects TRBV7-2 to TRBJ2-3; no definite D call. CDR1 and CDR2 from the germline V gene are SGHTA and FQGNSA. V lost 7 bases and J lost 4, with 9 bases in between. This CDR3 comprises 12 residues. CDR3 residues: CASTSGADTQYF. Written as DNA, the CDR3 is TGTGCCAGCACCTCCGGAGCAGATACGCAGTATTTT. The variable domain in full, completed from reference TRBV7-2 and TRBJ2-3, reads GAGVSQSPSNKVTEKGKDVELRCDPISGHTALYWYRQSLGQGLEFLIYFQGNSAPDKSGLPSDRFSAERTGGSVSTLTIQRTQQEDSAVYLCASTSGADTQYFGPGTRLTVL.

This sequence joins TRBV30 and TRBJ1-2, with D uncertain. V shed 7 bases and J shed 0 bases, with 12 bases lying between them. Germline CDR1 reads GTSNPN; CDR2 reads SVGIG (reference sequence). The CDR3 extends over 13 amino acids. The CDR3 DNA sequence: TGTGCCTATACAACGAGACCTAACTATGGCTACACCTTC. It yields the protein CAYTTRPNYGYTF. The full variable domain, its missing parts supplied by reference TRBV30 and TRBJ1-2, is SQTIHQWPATLVQPVGSPLSLECTVEGTSNPNLYWYRQAAGRGLQLLFYSVGIGQISSEVPQNLSASRPQDRQFILSSKKLLLSDSGFYLCAYTTRPNYGYTFGSGTRLTVV.

This chain joins TRBV27 and TRBJ2-3; the match to TRBD2 covers 9 bases. CDR3 size: 15 residues. Germline CDR1 MNHEY, CDR2 SMNVEV (reference sequence). The V gene end was trimmed by 6 bases and the J gene end by 7 bases; junction bases not matched to a gene: 11. The CDR3 DNA follows: TGTGCCAGCAGGACAGGCGGGAGGGCCCTCCATACGCAGTATTTT. Amino acid sequence: CASRTGGRALHTQYF.

This chain uses TRBV5-1 with TRBJ1-2; 7 bases agree with TRBD1. Germline trimming cut 1 base from V and 2 bases from J; bases unmatched to any gene: 17. The CDR3 has 19 residues. Per germline, CDR1 SGHRS and CDR2 YFSETQ. This chain's CDR3 is CASSLSPALDRTLNYGYTF. For the CDR3, the DNA is TGCGCCAGCAGCTTGAGCCCAGCTCTGGACAGGACACTCAACTATGGCTACACCTTC.

This sequence joins TRBV5-1 and TRBJ1-4, with D possibly being TRBD1 (5 bases). Germline CDR1 reads SGHRS; CDR2 reads YFSETQ. CDR3 size: 13 residues. Between the trimmed V and J ends, which lost 5 bases and 4 bases, there was a span of 9 bases. The DNA of the CDR3 is TGCGCCAGCAGTAGGGACCGTAATGAAAAACTGTTTTTT. Encoded protein: CASSRDRNEKLFF.

The chain is built from TRBV10-2 and TRBJ2-3, with D possibly being TRBD1 or TRBD2 (5 bases each). The CDR3 sequence is 16 residues long. Deletions cut 1 base from V and 0 bases from J, with 11 bases between. Germline values: CDR1 WSHSY, CDR2 SAAADI. The CDR3 DNA follows: TGCGCCAGCAGTGAGTTGCAGGGACCTAGCACAGATACGCAGTATTTT. It codes for CASSELQGPSTDTQYF.

The chain uses TRBV11-2 and TRBJ1-3; no clear D gene. Deletions cut 0 bases from V and 4 bases from J, with 10 bases between. This CDR3 comprises 15 residues. The germline CDR1 and CDR2 sequences are SGHAT and FQNNGV. The CDR3 DNA reads as TGTGCCAGCAGCTTAGAACGAGGCTTGGGAAACACCATATATTTT. This codes for CASSLERGLGNTIYF.

The chain carries TRBV14 and TRBJ1-2; tentative D call: TRBD1 (5 bases). The CDR3 length is 13 residues. Germline V CDR1 and CDR2: SGHDN, FVKESK. The germline V and J ends were trimmed by 1 base and 9 bases, with 12 bases remaining between them. Here the CDR3 reads CASSQGAGIRYTF. CDR3 nucleotide sequence: TGTGCCAGCAGCCAAGGCGCAGGGATACGCTACACCTTC.

The chain uses TRBV6-1 and TRBJ2-7; perhaps TRBD2 as D (5 bases). The CDR3 totals 13 residues. The V gene's germline CDR1 is MNHNS and CDR2 SASEGT. Trimming took off 8 bases at V and 0 bases at J, with 11 bases between the two ends. The CDR3 reads CASGRHPSYEQYF. The CDR3 nucleotides are TGTGCCAGCGGGAGACATCCCTCCTACGAGCAGTACTTC.

This clone was counted a single time. This rearrangement joins TRBV7-6 to TRBJ1-1; the D is unclear. V gave up 1 base and J gave up 5 bases, with 17 bases separating them. The CDR3 loop spans 16 amino acids. CDR1 is SGHVS, CDR2 FNYEAQ, per germline. The CDR3 reads CASSLDGSLTKTEAFF. CDR3 sequence (DNA): TGTGCCAGCAGCTTAGACGGTAGTTTAACAAAAACTGAAGCTTTCTTT.

The rearrangement links TRBV7-2 to TRBJ1-3; D gene uncertain. The CDR3 extends over 15 amino acids. Trimming shortened V by 4 bases and J by 0 bases, and 10 bases separated the two germline ends. The germline V gene has CDR1 SGHTA and CDR2 FQGNSA. The CDR3 nucleotides read TGTGCCAGCAGCTATGACGGTTTCTCTGGAAACACCATATATTTT. This codes for CASSYDGFSGNTIYF.

This CDR3 is CAIRGGTAVYEQYF. DNA for the CDR3: TGTGCCATCAGGGGAGGGACAGCAGTTTACGAGCAGTACTTC. V usage is TRBV10-3 and J usage is TRBJ2-7, with D possibly being TRBD1 or TRBD2 (7 bases each). CDR1 and CDR2 from the germline V gene are ENHRY and SYGVKD. V shed 6 bases and J shed 4 bases, with 16 bases lying between them. This CDR3 is 14 amino acids long.

The chain carries TRBV20-1 and TRBJ2-1; D ambiguous. This CDR3 has 11 amino acids. Germline V gene sequence: CDR1 DFQATT, CDR2 SNEGSKA (reference sequence). V lost 3 bases to trimming and J lost 5 bases, with 5 bases between them. The CDR3 DNA sequence: TGCAGTGCTAGGGCTGACAATGAGCAGTTCTTC. It encodes CSARADNEQFF.

The chain has TRBV7-9 and TRBJ2-7; D is unclear. V lost 1 base, J lost 5 bases, and 6 bases lay in between. Germline CDR1 SEHNR, CDR2 FQNEAQ (reference sequence). The CDR3 is made up of 12 amino acids. The chain's CDR3 is CASSLVAHEQYF. The CDR3 DNA reads TGTGCCAGCAGCTTAGTAGCCCACGAGCAGTACTTC. The whole variable domain, remainder taken from reference TRBV7-9 and TRBJ2-7, is DTGVSQNPRHKITKRGQNVTFRCDPISEHNRLYWYRQTLGQGPEFLTYFQNEAQLEKSRLLSDRFSAERPKGSFSTLEIQRTEQGDSAMYLCASSLVAHEQYFGPGTRLTVT.

J is TRBJ1-5 and V is TRBV5-8; weak D call: TRBD1 (6 bases). V was shortened by 4 bases and J by 4 bases, with 15 bases between the two germline ends. The germline V gene has CDR1 SGHTS and CDR2 YDEGEE. The CDR3 is 15 amino acids. CDR3 bases: TGTGCCAGCAGCCCAGGACAGAAGGTGAATCAGCCCCAGCATTTT. Protein product: CASSPGQKVNQPQHF. The variable domain in full, with the rest retrieved from reference TRBV5-8 and TRBJ1-5, is EAGVTQSPTHLIKTRGQQATLRCSPISGHTSVYWYQQALGLGLQFLLWYDEGEERNRGNFPPRFSGRQFPNYSSELNVNALELEDSALYLCASSPGQKVNQPQHFGDGTRLSIL.

The chain has TRBV29-1 and TRBJ1-1, with D perhaps matching TRBD1 (6 bases). The CDR3 totals 11 residues. CDR1 and CDR2 (germline): SQVTM, ANQGSEA. Between the trimmed V and J ends, which lost 6 bases and 1 base, there was a span of 6 bases. DNA of the CDR3: TGCAGCGTACAGGGGAACACTGAAGCTTTCTTT. Amino acids: CSVQGNTEAFF.

The chain is built from TRBV5-1 and TRBJ2-3; no clear D gene. The length of the CDR3 is 13 residues. V was clipped by 0 bases and J by 4 bases, with 6 bases between them. Germline CDR1 SGHRS, CDR2 YFSETQ. The CDR3 region has the DNA TGCGCCAGCAGCTTGGGGCGTCCAGATACGCAGTATTTT. This sequence encodes CASSLGRPDTQYF.

The rearrangement links TRBV18 to TRBJ2-4; D gene ambiguous. The CDR3 consists of 13 residues. The germline V gene has CDR1 KGHSH and CDR2 LQKENI. V was pared by 2 bases and J by 7 bases, with 9 bases between. The CDR3 loop is CASSPRVLNIQYF. In DNA form, the CDR3 reads TGTGCCAGCTCACCAAGGGTATTGAACATTCAGTACTTC.

This chain joins TRBV5-1 and TRBJ2-1; D possibly uses TRBD1 or TRBD2 (6 bases each). The CDR3 runs to 16 residues. Germline lookup yields CDR1 SGHRS and CDR2 YFSETQ. V was clipped by 6 bases and J by 0 bases, with 16 bases between them. CDR3 nucleotide sequence: TGCGCCAGCATCCCGGGGGCGTCGAGCTCCTACAATGAGCAGTTCTTC. Its translation is CASIPGASSSYNEQFF.

The CDR3 spells CASSPGTSGKETQYF. The CDR3 DNA reads TGTGCCAGCAGCCCCGGGACTAGCGGGAAAGAGACCCAGTACTTC. The chain couples TRBV28 to TRBJ2-5; 13 nucleotides align to TRBD2. The CDR3 contains 15 residues. V lost 6 bases, J lost 3 bases, and 4 bases stayed unmatched. CDR1 is MDHEN, CDR2 SYDVKM, per germline.